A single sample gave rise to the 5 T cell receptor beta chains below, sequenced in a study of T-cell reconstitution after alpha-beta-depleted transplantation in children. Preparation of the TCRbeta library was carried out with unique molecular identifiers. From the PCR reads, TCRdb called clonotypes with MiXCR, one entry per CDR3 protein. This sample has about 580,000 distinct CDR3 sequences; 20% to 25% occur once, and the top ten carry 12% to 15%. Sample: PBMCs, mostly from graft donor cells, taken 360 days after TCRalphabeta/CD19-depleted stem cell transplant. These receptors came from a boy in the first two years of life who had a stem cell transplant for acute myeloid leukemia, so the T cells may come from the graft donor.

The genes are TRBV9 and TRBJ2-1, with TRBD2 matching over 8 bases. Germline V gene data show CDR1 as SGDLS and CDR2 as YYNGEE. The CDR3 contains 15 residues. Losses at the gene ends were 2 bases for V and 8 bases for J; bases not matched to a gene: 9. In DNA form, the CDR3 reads TGTGCCAGCAGCGTGGGCGTAGGGACTAGGGATGAGCAGTTCTTC. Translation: CASSVGVGTRDEQFF.

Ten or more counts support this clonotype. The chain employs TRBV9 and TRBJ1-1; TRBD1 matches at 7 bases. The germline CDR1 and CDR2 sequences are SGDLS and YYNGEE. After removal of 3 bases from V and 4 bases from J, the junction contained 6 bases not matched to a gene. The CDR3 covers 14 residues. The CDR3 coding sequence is TGTGCCAGCAGCGCCGGGACAGATCGCACTGAAGCTTTCTTT. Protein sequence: CASSAGTDRTEAFF.

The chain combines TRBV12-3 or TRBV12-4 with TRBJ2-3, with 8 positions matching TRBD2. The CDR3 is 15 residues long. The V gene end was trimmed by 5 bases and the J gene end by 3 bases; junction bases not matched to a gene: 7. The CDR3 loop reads CASSPGGAGTDTQYF. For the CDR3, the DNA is TGTGCCAGCAGTCCCGGGGGGGCCGGTACAGATACGCAGTATTTT.

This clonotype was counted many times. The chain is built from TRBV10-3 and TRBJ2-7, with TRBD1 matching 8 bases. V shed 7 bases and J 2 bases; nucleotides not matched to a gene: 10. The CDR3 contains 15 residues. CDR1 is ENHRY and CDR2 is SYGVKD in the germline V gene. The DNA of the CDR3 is TGTGCCATCAACCCAGAACCGGGACAGGCCTACGAGCAGTACTTC. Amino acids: CAINPEPGQAYEQYF.

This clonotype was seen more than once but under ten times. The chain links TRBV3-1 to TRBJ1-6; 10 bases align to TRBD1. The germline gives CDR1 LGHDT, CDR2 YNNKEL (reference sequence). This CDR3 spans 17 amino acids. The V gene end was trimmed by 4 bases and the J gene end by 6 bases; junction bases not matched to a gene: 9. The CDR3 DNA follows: TGTGCCAGCAGCCCCCGGGACAGGGGCCATTCTAATTCACCCCTCCACTTT. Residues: CASSPRDRGHSNSPLHF.